The T cell receptor (beta chain) under discussion was sequenced for a study of OX40 agonist ivuxolimab in advanced cancers. Study-wide findings and caveats: Low normalized T-cell clonal expansion was additionally recorded for some nonresponders.

Measured with immunoSEQ multiplex PCR; TCRdb has only the in-frame clones, and not every one. The table records about 53,000 clones, roughly 77% of them present only once. Comments on this clone: What it binds is unknown.

The TCR originated in an adult with an advanced solid tumor such as melanoma, head and neck, liver or kidney cancer. This specimen was CD4+ or CD8+ T cells sorted from blood, taken in a trial of the OX40 agonist ivuxolimab.

The CDR3 sequence: CASSLARQETQYF. CDR3 in DNA: TGTGCCAGCAGCTTAGCGAGACAAGAGACCCAGTACTTC. This chain links TRBV7-6 with TRBJ2-5, with unresolved D. Germline V gene sequence: CDR1 SGHVS, CDR2 FNYEAQ. The CDR3 runs 13 residues. V lost 0 bases, J lost 2 bases, and 4 bases lay in between.